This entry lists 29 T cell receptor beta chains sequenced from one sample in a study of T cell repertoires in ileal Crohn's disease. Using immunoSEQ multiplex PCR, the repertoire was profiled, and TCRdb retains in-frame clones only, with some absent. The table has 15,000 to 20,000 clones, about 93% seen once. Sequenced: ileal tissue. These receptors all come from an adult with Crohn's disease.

Written as DNA, the CDR3 is TGTGCCAGCTCACTGGGACAGTCCTACGAGCAGTACTTC. Translating it yields CASSLGQSYEQYF. The chain employs TRBV18 and TRBJ2-7; 7 bases align to TRBD1. The germline gives CDR1 KGHSH, CDR2 LQKENI. V dropped 4 bases and J dropped 1; count of bases not matched to a gene: 1. The CDR3 has 13 amino acids.

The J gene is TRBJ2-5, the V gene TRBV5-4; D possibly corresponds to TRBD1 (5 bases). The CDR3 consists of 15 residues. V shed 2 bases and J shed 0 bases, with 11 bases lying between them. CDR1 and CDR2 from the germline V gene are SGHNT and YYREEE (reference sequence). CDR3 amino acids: CASSFRQNHQETQYF. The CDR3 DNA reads TGTGCCAGCAGCTTTAGACAGAACCACCAAGAGACCCAGTACTTC.

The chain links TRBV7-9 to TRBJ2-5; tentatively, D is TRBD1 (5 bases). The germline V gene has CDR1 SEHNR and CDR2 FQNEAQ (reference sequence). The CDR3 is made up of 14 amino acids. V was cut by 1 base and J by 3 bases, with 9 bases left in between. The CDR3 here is CASSLEGREETQYF. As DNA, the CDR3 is TGTGCCAGCAGCTTAGAAGGCAGGGAAGAGACCCAGTACTTC.

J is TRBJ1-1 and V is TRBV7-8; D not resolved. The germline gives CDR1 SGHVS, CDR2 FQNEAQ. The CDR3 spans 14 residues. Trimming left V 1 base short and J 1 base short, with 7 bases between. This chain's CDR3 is CASSLVTGNTEAFF. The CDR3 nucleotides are TGTGCCAGCAGCTTAGTAACCGGGAACACTGAAGCTTTCTTT.

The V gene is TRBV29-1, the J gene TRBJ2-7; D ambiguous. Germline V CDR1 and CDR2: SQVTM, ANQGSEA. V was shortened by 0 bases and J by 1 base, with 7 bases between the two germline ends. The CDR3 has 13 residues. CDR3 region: CSVEENSSYEQYF. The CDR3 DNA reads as TGCAGCGTTGAAGAGAACAGTTCCTACGAGCAGTACTTC.

CDR3 amino acids: CTSSQESEGDSRHEQYF. As DNA, the CDR3 is TGCACCAGCAGCCAAGAAAGCGAAGGAGACAGTAGACACGAGCAGTACTTC. This chain links TRBV1 with TRBJ2-7; the table calls TRBD1, which could not be checked here. TRBV1 is assigned pseudogene status. This CDR3 has 17 residues.

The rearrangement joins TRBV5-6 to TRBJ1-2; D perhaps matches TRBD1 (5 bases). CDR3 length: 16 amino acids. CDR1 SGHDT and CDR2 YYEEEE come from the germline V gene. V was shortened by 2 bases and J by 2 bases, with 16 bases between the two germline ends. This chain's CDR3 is CASSFFISGDNYGYTF. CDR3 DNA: TGTGCCAGCAGCTTTTTTATCAGCGGGGACAACTATGGCTACACCTTC.

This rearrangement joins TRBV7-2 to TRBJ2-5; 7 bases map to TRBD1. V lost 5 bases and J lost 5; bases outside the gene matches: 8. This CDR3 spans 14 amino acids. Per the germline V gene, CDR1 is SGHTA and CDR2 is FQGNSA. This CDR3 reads CASSPQGPRETQYF. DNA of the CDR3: TGTGCCAGCAGCCCACAGGGGCCACGGGAGACCCAGTACTTC. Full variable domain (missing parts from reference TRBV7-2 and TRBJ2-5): GAGVSQSPSNKVTEKGKDVELRCDPISGHTALYWYRQSLGQGLEFLIYFQGNSAPDKSGLPSDRFSAERTGGSVSTLTIQRTQQEDSAVYLCASSPQGPRETQYFGPGTRLLVL.

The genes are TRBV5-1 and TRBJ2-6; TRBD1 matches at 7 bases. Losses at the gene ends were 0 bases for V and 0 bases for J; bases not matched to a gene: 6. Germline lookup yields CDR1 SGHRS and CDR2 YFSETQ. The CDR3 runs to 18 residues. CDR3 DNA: TGCGCCAGCAGCTTGGCGTCAGGGGGAATCTCTGGGGCCAACGTCCTGACTTTC. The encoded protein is CASSLASGGISGANVLTF.

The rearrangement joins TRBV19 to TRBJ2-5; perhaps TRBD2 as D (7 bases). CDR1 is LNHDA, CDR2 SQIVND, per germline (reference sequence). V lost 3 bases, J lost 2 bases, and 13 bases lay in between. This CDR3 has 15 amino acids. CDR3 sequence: CASSMGGGHQETQYF. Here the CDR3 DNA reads TGTGCCAGTAGTATGGGAGGGGGGCATCAAGAGACCCAGTACTTC.

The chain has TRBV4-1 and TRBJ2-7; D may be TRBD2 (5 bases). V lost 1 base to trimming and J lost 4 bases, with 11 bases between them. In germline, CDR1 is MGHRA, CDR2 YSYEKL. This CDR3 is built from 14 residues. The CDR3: CASSQGPPGYEQYF. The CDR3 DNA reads TGCGCCAGCAGCCAAGGCCCTCCGGGGTACGAGCAGTACTTC.

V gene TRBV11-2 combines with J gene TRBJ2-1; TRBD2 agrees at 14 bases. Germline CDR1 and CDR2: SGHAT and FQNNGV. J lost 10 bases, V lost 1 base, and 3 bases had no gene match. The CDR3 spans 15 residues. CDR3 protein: CASSLGLAGGGEQFF. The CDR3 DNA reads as TGTGCCAGCAGCTTAGGACTAGCGGGGGGGGGCGAGCAGTTCTTC. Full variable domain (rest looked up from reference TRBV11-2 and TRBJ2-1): EAGVAQSPRYKIIEKRQSVAFWCNPISGHATLYWYQQILGQGPKLLIQFQNNGVVDDSQLPKDRFSAERLKGVDSTLKIQPAKLEDSAVYLCASSLGLAGGGEQFFGPGTRLTVL.

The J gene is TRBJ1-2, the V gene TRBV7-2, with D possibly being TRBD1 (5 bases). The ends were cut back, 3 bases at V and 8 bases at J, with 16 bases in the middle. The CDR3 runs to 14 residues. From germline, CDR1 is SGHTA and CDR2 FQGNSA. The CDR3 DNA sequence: TGTGCCAGCAGCTTTTACGGGGGGGACCAGGGCTACACCTTC. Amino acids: CASSFYGGDQGYTF.

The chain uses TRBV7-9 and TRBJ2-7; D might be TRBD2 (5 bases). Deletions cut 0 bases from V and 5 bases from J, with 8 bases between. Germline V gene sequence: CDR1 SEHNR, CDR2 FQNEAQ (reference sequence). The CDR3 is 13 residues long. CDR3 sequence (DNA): TGTGCCAGCAGCTTAGCATGGGGAGACGAGCAGTACTTC. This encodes CASSLAWGDEQYF.

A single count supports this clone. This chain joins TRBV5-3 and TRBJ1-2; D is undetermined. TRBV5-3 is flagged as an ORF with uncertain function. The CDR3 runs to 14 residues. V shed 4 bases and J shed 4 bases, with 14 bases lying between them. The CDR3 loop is CARSPVGGVYGYTF. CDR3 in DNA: TGTGCCAGAAGCCCGGTGGGCGGGGTCTATGGCTACACCTTC.

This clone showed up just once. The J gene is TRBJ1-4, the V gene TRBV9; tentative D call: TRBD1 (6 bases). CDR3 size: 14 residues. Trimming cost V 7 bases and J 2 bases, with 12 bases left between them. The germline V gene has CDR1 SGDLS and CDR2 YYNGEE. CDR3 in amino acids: CASGGQVTNEKLFF. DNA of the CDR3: TGTGCCAGCGGGGGCCAGGTGACTAATGAAAAACTGTTTTTT.

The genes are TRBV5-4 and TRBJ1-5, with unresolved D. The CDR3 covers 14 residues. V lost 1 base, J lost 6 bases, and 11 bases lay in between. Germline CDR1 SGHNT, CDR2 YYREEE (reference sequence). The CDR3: CASSLFGPGQPQHF. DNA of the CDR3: TGTGCCAGCAGCTTGTTCGGCCCGGGTCAGCCCCAGCATTTT.

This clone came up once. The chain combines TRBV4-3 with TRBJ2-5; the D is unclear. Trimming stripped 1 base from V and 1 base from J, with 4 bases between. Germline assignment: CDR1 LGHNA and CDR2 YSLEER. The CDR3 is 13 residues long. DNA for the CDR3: TGCGCCAGCAGCCAAGGCGTCCAAGAGACCCAGTACTTC. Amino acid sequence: CASSQGVQETQYF.

The CDR3 sequence is CASSFSGETSTDTQYF. CDR3 sequence (DNA): TGCGCCAGCAGCTTCTCGGGGGAGACTAGCACAGATACGCAGTATTTT. The gene calls are TRBV5-1 and TRBJ2-3; a possible D gene is TRBD2 (6 bases). Germline lookup yields CDR1 SGHRS and CDR2 YFSETQ. The CDR3 loop spans 16 amino acids. Trimming took 2 bases from V and 0 from J, leaving 13 bases between them. Full variable domain (missing parts from reference TRBV5-1 and TRBJ2-3): KAGVTQTPRYLIKTRGQQVTLSCSPISGHRSVSWYQQTPGQGLQFLFEYFSETQRNKGNFPGRFSGRQFSNSRSEMNVSTLELGDSALYLCASSFSGETSTDTQYFGPGTRLTVL.

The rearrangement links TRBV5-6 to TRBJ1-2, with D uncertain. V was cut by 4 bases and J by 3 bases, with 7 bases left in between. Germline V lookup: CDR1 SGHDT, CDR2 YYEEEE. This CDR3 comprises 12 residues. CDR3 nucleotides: TGTGCCAGCAGCACAGAATACTATGGCTACACCTTC. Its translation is CASSTEYYGYTF.

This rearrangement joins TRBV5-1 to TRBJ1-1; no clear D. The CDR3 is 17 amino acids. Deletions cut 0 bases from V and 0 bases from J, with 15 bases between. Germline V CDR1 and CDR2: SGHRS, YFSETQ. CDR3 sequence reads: CASSLVQNLPMNTEAFF. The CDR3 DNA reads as TGCGCCAGCAGCTTGGTGCAGAATCTCCCCATGAACACTGAAGCTTTCTTT.

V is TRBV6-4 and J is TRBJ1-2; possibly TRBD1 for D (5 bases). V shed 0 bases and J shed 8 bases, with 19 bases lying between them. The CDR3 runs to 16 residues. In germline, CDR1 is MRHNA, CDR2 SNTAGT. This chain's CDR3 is CASSDSKGAPKGGYTF. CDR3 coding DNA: TGTGCCAGCAGTGACTCGAAAGGGGCTCCCAAGGGCGGCTACACCTTC.

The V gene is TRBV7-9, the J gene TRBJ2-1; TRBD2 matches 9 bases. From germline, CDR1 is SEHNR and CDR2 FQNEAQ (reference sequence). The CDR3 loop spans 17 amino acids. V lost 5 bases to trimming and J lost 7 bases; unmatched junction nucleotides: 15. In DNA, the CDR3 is TGTGCCAGCAGCACCCGGAAAGCGGGGGGATTGGCTAATGAGCAGTTCTTC. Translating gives CASSTRKAGGLANEQFF.

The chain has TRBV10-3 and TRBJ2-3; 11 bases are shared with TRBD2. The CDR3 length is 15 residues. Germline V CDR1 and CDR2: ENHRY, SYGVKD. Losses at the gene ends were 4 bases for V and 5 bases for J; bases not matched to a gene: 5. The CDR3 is CAISGLAGGGDTQYF. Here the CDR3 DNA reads TGTGCCATCAGTGGCCTAGCGGGGGGTGGAGATACGCAGTATTTT.

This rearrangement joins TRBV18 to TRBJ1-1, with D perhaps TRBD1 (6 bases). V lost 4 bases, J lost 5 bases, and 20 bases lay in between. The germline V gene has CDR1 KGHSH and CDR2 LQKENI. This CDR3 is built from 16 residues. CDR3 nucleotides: TGTGCCAGCTCACAAAGGGAAGGGGGTAGTCGGACTGAAGCTTTCTTT. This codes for CASSQREGGSRTEAFF.

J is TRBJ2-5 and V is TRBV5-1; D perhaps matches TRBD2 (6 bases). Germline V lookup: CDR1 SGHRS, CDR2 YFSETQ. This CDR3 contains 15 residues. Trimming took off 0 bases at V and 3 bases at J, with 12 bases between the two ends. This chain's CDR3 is CASSLALSGEETQYF. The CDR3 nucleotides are TGCGCCAGCAGCTTGGCCTTATCGGGGGAAGAGACCCAGTACTTC.

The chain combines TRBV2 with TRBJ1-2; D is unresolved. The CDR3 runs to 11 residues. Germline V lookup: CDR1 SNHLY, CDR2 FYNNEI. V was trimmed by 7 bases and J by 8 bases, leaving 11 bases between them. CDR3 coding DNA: TGTGCCAGCAATGTGGGAGGGGGCTACACCTTC. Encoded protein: CASNVGGGYTF.

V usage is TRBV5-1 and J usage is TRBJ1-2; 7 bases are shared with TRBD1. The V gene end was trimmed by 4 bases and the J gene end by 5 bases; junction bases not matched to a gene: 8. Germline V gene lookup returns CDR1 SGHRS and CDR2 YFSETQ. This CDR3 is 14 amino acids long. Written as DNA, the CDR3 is TGCGCCAGCAGCCGGAGTGACAGGGAATATGGCTACACCTTC. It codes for CASSRSDREYGYTF.

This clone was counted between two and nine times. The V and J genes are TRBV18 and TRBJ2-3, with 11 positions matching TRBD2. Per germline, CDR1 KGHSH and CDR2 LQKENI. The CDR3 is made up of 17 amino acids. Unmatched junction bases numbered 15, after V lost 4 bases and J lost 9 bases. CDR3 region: CASSRQASGGPRETQYF. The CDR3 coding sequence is TGTGCCAGCTCACGCCAGGCTAGCGGGGGGCCGAGGGAAACGCAGTATTTT.